This paragraph covers one T cell receptor (beta chain) sequence. Its antigen remains unidentified. No base qualities exist here, and no much larger clone lies one base off it. The data were obtained in a study of blood T cell repertoires in COVID-19 (dated by TCRdb to about 2020). With respect to the entire study: The collaborator samples originated in the United States, Italy and Spain and spanned the acute and convalescent phases of COVID-19. The material from the prospective study consisted of cDNA or gDNA derived from T cells, B-cell-depleted T cells, or PBMCs. The dataset comprised deeply sampled blood TCRbeta repertoires from subjects exposed to, actively infected with, or recovered from COVID-19. The repertoires were released in a freely available public database meant as a resource for research on the immune response to SARS-CoV-2. The samples were drawn from the first 160 participants of the ongoing ImmuneRACE study and from more than 1,000 subjects provided by 6 global collaborators. Sample metadata almost always included a de-identified subject ID, COVID-19 status, age in years and sex. Where HLA class I and class II types were available, the types were taken from metadata supplied by the sample provider, not from assay-based typing.

From the cysteine through the phenylalanine, the CDR3 covers 15 amino acids. Of all the DNA, just the CDR3 is kept, 45 bases in frame from base 1. CDR1 is given as SGHDT and CDR2 as YYEEEE, both from the germline V gene. Trimming removed 0 bases from V and 4 bases from J, leaving 10 bases between the germline ends. TCRbeta CDR3 regions were amplified from genomic DNA by means of the immunoSEQ Assay, a bias-controlled multiplex PCR. The study's processing was this. Nucleated cell counts per sample were estimated from amplification of reference gene primers within the assay. To quantify the absolute abundance of each unique TCRbeta CDR3 rearrangement, sequence reads were collapsed and filtered. For each sample, productive Simpson clonality was calculated as the square root of Simpson's diversity index over productive rearrangements. TCRdb stores this immuneACCESS table with in-frame sequences only. Part of the clones is absent; in the studies checked, under half of the shortfall reflects unresolved V genes, and no reason is known for the rest. D and trimming were read from the DNA, whereas the V and J calls and clone size are those reported in that table. For this sample the table gives some 250,000 clones, of which around 93% were detected only once. The top ten clonotypes cover 0.95% to 1.5% of the sample.

The investigation overall reported the following: How much clinical and demographic metadata was included differed by source and by participant, and the metadata was provided uncurated.

Participants in the prospective study were enrolled through a virtual design, were aged roughly 18 to 100 years, and lived in roughly 26 United States geographic areas. To assign participants to cohorts, the prospective study relied on clinical history that participants themselves reported in a screening survey and a study questionnaire. In the prospective study, whole blood, serum and a nasopharyngeal or oropharyngeal swab were collected from each participant by mobile phlebotomists. Over a roughly 2-month period, participants in the prospective study had the option of providing additional blood draws and questionnaires. Blood samples from the prospective study were shipped frozen or at room temperature prior to DNA extraction.

The specimen was PBMCs or T cells enriched from blood (not recorded which). The clonotype comes from a human donor in a cohort exposed to, infected with or recovered from COVID-19 (not recorded which). The donor label of this sample is uncertain. The sequence joins TRBV5-6 to TRBJ2-2, with an unclear D gene assignment. The DNA sequence is TGTGCCAGCAGCTTGGGGTTGACGGGCACCGGGGAGCTGTTTTTT. Its product reads: CASSLGLTGTGELFF.